This T cell receptor (beta chain) was found in a study of T cells in Graves' hyperthyroidism and ophthalmopathy. Germline assignment: CDR1 ENHRY and CDR2 SYGVKD. V shed 0 bases and J shed 3 bases, with 11 bases lying between them. This CDR3 has 15 residues. TCR beta CDR3 regions were amplified from RNA. TCR CDR3 underwent first-round RT-PCR with the HTBI primer set. TCRdb fed the multiplex PCR reads into MiXCR, producing one record per CDR3 protein. The sample has some 800,000 distinct CDR3 sequences, approximately 40% seen once. The receptor was isolated from a man younger than 35 with Graves' hyperthyroidism. This rearrangement joins TRBV10-3 to TRBJ1-1; D call uncertain. Sequenced: blood. The CDR3 DNA follows: TGTGCCATCAGTGAGTCGGGGTGGAAGTACACTGAAGCTTTCTTT. It specifies CAISESGWKYTEAFF.